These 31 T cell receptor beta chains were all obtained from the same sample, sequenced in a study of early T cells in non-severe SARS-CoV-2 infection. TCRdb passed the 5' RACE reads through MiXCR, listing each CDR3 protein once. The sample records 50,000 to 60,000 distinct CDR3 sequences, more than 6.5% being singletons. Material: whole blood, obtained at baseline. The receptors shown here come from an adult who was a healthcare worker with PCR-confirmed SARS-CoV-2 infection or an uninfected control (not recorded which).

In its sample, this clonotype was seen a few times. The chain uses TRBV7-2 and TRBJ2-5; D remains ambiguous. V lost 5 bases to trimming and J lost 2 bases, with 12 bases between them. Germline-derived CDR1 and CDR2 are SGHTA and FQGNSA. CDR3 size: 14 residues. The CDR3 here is CASSPPNGQETQYF. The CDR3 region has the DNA TGTGCCAGCAGCCCCCCTAACGGACAAGAGACCCAGTACTTC. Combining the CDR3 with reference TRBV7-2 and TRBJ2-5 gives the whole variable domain GAGVSQSPSNKVTEKGKDVELRCDPISGHTALYWYRQSLGQGLEFLIYFQGNSAPDKSGLPSDRFSAERTGGSVSTLTIQRTQQEDSAVYLCASSPPNGQETQYFGPGTRLLVL.

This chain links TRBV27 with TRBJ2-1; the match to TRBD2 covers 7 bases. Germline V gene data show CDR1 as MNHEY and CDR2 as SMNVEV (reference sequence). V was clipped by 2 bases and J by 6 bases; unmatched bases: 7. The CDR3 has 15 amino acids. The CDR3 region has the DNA TGTGCCAGCAGTTTAGGACTAGTGGGTACCAATGAGCAGTTCTTC. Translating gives CASSLGLVGTNEQFF.

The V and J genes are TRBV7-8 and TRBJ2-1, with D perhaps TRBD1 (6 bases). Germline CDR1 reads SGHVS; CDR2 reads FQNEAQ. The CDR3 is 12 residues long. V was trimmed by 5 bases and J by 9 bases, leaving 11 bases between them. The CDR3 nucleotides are TGTGCCAGCAGCACGATCAGGGGTGAGCAGTTCTTC. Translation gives CASSTIRGEQFF.

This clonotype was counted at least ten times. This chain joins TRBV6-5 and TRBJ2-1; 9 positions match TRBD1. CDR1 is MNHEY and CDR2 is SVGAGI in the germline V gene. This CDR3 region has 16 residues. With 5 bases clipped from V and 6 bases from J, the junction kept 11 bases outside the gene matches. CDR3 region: CASSPGGTGLSNEQFF. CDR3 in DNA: TGTGCCAGCAGTCCCGGAGGGACAGGGTTGAGCAATGAGCAGTTCTTC.

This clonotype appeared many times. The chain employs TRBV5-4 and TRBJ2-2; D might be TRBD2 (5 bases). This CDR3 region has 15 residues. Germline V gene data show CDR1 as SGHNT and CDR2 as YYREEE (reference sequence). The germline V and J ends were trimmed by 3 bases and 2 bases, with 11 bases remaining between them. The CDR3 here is CASSSAWTNTGELFF. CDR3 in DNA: TGTGCCAGCAGCTCTGCTTGGACTAACACCGGGGAGCTGTTTTTT.

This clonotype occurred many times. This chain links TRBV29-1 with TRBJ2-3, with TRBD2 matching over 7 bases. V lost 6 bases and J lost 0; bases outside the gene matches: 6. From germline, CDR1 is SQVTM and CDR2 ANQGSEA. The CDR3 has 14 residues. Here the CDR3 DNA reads TGCAGCGTCAGCGGGGTTAGTAGCACAGATACGCAGTATTTT. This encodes CSVSGVSSTDTQYF.

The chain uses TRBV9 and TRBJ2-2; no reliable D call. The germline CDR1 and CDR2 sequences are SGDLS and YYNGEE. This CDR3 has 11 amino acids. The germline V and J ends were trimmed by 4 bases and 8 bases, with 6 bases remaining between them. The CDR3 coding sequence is TGTGCCAGCAGCATCCCAGGGGAGCTGTTTTTT. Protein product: CASSIPGELFF.

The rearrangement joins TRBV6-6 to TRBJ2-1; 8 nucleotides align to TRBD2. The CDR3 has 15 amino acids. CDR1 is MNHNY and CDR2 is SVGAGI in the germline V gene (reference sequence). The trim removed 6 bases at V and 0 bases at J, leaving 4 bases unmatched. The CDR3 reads CASSHSGASYNEQFF. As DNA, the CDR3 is TGTGCCAGCAGCCATAGCGGGGCCTCCTACAATGAGCAGTTCTTC.

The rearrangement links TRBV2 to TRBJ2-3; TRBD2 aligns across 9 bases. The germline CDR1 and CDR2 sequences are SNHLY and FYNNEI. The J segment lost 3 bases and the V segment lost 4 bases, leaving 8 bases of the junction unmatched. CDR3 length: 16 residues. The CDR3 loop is CASSGVRGGQTDTQYF. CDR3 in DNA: TGTGCCAGCAGTGGTGTGCGGGGGGGCCAGACAGATACGCAGTATTTT.

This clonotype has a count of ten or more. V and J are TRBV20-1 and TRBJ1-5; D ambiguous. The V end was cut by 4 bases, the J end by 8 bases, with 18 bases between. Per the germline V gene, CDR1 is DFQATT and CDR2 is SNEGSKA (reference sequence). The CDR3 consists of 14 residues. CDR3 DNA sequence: TGCAGTGCTATTGTCAGGCACGCAGACAAGCCCCAGCATTTT. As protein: CSAIVRHADKPQHF.

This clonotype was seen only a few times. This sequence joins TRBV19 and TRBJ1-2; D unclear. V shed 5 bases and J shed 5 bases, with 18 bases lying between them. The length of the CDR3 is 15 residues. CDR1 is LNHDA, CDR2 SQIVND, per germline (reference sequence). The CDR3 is CASSSGSKNDYGYTF. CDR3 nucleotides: TGTGCCAGTAGTTCCGGTTCCAAAAACGATTATGGCTACACCTTC.

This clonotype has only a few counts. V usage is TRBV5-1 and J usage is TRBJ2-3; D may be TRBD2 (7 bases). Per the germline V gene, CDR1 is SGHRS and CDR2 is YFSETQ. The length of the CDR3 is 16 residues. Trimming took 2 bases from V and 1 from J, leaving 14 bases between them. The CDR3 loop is CASSFNAGAGTDTQYF. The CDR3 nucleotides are TGCGCCAGCAGCTTCAACGCGGGGGCCGGCACAGATACGCAGTATTTT.

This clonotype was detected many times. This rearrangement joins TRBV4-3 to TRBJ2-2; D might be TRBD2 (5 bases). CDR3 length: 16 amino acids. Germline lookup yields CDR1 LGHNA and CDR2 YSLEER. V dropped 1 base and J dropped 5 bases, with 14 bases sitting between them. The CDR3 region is CASSQVAGFETGELFF. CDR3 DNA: TGCGCCAGCAGCCAAGTCGCGGGCTTCGAAACCGGGGAGCTGTTTTTT.

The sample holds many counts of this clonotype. DNA for the CDR3: TGCAGCGCCGGACAGGGGGAAGGGGAGACCCAGTACTTC. Its translation: CSAGQGEGETQYF. V gene TRBV29-1 combines with J gene TRBJ2-5, with TRBD1 identical over 10 bases. Losses at the gene ends were 7 bases for V and 5 bases for J; bases not matched to a gene: 7. CDR1 SQVTM and CDR2 ANQGSEA come from the germline V gene. The CDR3 has 13 amino acids. Using reference TRBV29-1 and TRBJ2-5 for the parts outside the CDR3, the full variable domain is SAVISQKPSRDICQRGTSLTIQCQVDSQVTMMFWYRQQPGQSLTLIATANQGSEATYESGFVIDKFPISRPNLTFSTLTVSNMSPEDSSIYLCSAGQGEGETQYFGPGTRLLVL.

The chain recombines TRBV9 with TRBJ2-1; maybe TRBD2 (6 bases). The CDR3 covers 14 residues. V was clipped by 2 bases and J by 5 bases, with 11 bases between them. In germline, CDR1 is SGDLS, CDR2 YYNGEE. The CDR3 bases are TGTGCCAGCAGCGTCGCTAGCGCCCACAATGAGCAGTTCTTC. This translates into CASSVASAHNEQFF.

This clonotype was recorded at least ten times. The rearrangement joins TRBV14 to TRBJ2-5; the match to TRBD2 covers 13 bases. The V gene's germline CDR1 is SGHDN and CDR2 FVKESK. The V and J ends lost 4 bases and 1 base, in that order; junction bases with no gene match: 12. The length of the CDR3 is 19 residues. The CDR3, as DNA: TGTGCCAGCAGCCCCCTCCCTGGACTAGCGGGGGACACCCAAGAGACCCAGTACTTC. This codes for CASSPLPGLAGDTQETQYF.

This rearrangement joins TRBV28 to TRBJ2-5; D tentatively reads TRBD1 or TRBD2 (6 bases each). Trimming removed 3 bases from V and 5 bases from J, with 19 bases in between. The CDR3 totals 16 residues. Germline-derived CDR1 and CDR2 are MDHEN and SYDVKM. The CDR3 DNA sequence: TGTGCCAGCAGTTTCTTTGTGTGGGGGGCGCGGGAGACCCAGTACTTC. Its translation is CASSFFVWGARETQYF.

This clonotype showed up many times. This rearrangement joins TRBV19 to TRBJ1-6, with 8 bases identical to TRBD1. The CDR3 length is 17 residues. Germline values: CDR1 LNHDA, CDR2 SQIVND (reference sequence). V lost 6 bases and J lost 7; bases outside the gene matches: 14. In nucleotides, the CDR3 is TGTGCCAGTAGACGAAATCCCTTACAGGGGGGGAATTCACCCCTCCACTTT. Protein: CASRRNPLQGGNSPLHF.

CDR3 residues: CASSLRAGGTDNEQFF. The CDR3 DNA reads as TGTGCCAGCAGCTTGAGGGCGGGGGGGACCGACAATGAGCAGTTCTTC. The rearrangement links TRBV5-4 to TRBJ2-1, with 9 bases identical to TRBD2. The CDR3 contains 16 residues. The germline CDR1 and CDR2 sequences are SGHNT and YYREEE (reference sequence). V lost 1 base to trimming and J lost 5 bases; unmatched junction nucleotides: 7. Full variable domain (rest looked up from reference TRBV5-4 and TRBJ2-1): ETGVTQSPTHLIKTRGQQVTLRCSSQSGHNTVSWYQQALGQGPQFIFQYYREEENGRGNFPPRFSGLQFPNYSSELNVNALELDDSALYLCASSLRAGGTDNEQFFGPGTRLTVL.

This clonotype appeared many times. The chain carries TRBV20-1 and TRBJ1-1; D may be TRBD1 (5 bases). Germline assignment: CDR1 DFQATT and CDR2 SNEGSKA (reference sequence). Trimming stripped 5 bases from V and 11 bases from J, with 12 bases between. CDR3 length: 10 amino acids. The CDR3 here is CSAGGERAFF. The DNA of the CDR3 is TGCAGTGCTGGGGGGGAAAGGGCTTTCTTT.

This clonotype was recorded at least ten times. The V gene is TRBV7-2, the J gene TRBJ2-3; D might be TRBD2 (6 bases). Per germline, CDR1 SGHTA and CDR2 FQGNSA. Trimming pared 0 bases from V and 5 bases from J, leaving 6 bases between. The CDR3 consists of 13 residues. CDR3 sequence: CASSLAGGDTQYF. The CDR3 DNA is TGTGCCAGCAGCTTAGCGGGGGGAGATACGCAGTATTTT.

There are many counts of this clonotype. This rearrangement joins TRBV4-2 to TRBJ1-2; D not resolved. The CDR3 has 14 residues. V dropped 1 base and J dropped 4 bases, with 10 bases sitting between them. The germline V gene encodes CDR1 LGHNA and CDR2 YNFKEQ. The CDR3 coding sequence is TGTGCCAGCAGCCAAGTGGGCACCTCCTATGGCTACACCTTC. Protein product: CASSQVGTSYGYTF.

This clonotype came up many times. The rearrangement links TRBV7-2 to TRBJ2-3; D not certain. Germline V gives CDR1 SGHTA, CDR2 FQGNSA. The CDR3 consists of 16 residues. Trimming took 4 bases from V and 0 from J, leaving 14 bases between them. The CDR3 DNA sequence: TGTGCCAGCAGCTCGGACCCTACCAGTAGCACAGATACGCAGTATTTT. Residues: CASSSDPTSSTDTQYF.

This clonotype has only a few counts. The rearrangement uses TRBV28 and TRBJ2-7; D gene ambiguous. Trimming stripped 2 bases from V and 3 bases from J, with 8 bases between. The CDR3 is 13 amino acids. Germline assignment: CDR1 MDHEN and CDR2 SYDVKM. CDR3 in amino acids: CASSLVGNYEQYF. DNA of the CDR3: TGTGCCAGCAGTTTAGTCGGTAACTACGAGCAGTACTTC. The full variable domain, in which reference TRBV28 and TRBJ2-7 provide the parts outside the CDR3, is DVKVTQSSRYLVKRTGEKVFLECVQDMDHENMFWYRQDPGLGLRLIYFSYDVKMKEKGDIPEGYSVSREKKERFSLILESASTNQTSMYLCASSLVGNYEQYFGPGTRLTVT.

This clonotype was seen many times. In nucleotides, the CDR3 is TGTGCCATTATGGATCAAGAGACCCAGTACTTC. It yields the protein CAIMDQETQYF. The chain is built from TRBV10-3 and TRBJ2-5; D is undetermined. The CDR3 runs 11 residues. CDR1 and CDR2 from the germline V gene are ENHRY and SYGVKD. V lost 9 bases to trimming and J lost 2 bases, with 7 bases between them.

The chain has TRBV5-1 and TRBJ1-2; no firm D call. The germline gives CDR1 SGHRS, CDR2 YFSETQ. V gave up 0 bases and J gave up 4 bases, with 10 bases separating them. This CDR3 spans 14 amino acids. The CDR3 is CASSLDTSTYGYTF. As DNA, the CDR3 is TGCGCCAGCAGCTTGGACACATCTACCTATGGCTACACCTTC.

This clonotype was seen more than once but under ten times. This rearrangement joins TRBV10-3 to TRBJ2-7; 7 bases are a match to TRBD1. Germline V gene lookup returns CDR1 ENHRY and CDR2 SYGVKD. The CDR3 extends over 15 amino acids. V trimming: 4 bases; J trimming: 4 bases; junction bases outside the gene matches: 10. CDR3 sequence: CAISGGQTFTYEQYF. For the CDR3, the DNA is TGTGCCATCAGTGGGGGACAGACCTTTACTTACGAGCAGTACTTC.

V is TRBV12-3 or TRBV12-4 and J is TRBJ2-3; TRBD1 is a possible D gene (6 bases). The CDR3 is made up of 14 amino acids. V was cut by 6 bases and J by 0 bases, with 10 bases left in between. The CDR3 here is CASRETGSTDTQYF. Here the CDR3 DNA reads TGTGCCAGCAGGGAGACAGGCAGCACAGATACGCAGTATTTT.

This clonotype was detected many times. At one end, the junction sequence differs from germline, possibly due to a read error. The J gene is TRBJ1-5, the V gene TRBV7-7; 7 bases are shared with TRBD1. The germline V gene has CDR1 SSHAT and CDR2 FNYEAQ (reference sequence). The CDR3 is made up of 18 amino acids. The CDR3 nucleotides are TGTGCTAGCAGCCCAGAGTATCGGGACAGTGTGTTGCGCCAGCCCCAGCATTTT. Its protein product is CASSPEYRDSVLRQPQHF.

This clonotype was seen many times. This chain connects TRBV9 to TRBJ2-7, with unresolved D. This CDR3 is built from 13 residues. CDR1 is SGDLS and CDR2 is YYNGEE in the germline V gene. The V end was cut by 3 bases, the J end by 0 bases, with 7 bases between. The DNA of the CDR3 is TGTGCCAGCAGCGGAGGAAGCTCCTACGAGCAGTACTTC. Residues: CASSGGSSYEQYF.

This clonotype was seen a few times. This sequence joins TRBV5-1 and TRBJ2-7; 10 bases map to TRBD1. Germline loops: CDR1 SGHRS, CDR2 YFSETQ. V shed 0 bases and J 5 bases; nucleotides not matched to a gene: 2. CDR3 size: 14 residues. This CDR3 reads CASSLVGQGNEQYF. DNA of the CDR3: TGCGCCAGCAGCTTGGTGGGACAGGGGAACGAGCAGTACTTC.